Below, 24 T cell receptor beta chains from the same sample are listed, as sequenced in a study of blood T cell repertoires in COVID-19. The data were produced by immunoSEQ multiplex PCR, yet TCRdb's version contains in-frame clones alone and is incomplete. The table includes around 150,000 clones, more than 70% detected once. Sequenced input: peripheral blood. Every receptor here comes from a man in his sixties with acute or convalescent COVID-19.

The V call is TRBV6-6, the J call TRBJ2-3; 7 bases align to TRBD1. Losses at the gene ends were 0 bases for V and 6 bases for J; bases not matched to a gene: 9. In germline, CDR1 is MNHNY, CDR2 SVGAGI (reference sequence). The CDR3 is 16 residues long. The CDR3 region has the DNA TGTGCCAGCAGTTACTCGAGAGACAGGGCTCTTGATACGCAGTATTTT. The encoded protein is CASSYSRDRALDTQYF.

The gene calls are TRBV5-1 and TRBJ1-5, with a weak D call TRBD1 (5 bases). CDR3 length equals 15 residues. Trimming removed 0 bases from V and 3 bases from J, with 10 bases in between. Germline CDR1 SGHRS, CDR2 YFSETQ. This CDR3 reads CASSLGGVVNQPQHF. CDR3 in DNA: TGCGCCAGCAGCTTGGGGGGGGTCGTCAATCAGCCCCAGCATTTT.

The chain is built from TRBV30 and TRBJ2-3; 9 bases match TRBD2. This CDR3 spans 14 amino acids. Germline loops: CDR1 GTSNPN, CDR2 SVGIG (reference sequence). V gave up 3 bases and J gave up 5 bases; unmatched junction bases: 6. CDR3 protein: CAWRKRGAEDTQYF. CDR3 bases: TGTGCCTGGAGAAAGCGGGGGGCCGAAGATACGCAGTATTTT.

This chain uses TRBV11-2 with TRBJ1-1; D not resolved. Trimming removed 5 bases at V and 1 base at J, with 8 bases between. The CDR3 is 13 amino acids. Germline-derived CDR1 and CDR2 are SGHAT and FQNNGV. This chain's CDR3 is CASSPTPNTEAFF. CDR3 nucleotide sequence: TGTGCCAGCAGCCCTACCCCGAACACTGAAGCTTTCTTT.

The genes are TRBV15 and TRBJ1-5, with 10 bases identical to TRBD1. Trimming took 1 base from V and 5 from J; bases not matched to a gene: 5. The CDR3 consists of 16 residues. The germline CDR1 and CDR2 sequences are LNHNV and YYDKDF (reference sequence). This CDR3 reads CATSRAEDRGYQPQHF. CDR3 in DNA: TGTGCCACCAGCAGAGCTGAGGACAGGGGGTATCAGCCCCAGCATTTT.

In the case of this clone: An end of the junction does not agree with germline; a read error may underlie this. The V and J genes are TRBV19 and TRBJ1-5; maybe TRBD1 (6 bases). Germline CDR1 LNHDA, CDR2 SQIVND (reference sequence). This CDR3 has 14 residues. CDR3 sequence (DNA): TGTGCCAGTACCCCTCAGGGGAGCAGTCAGCCCCAGCATTTT. This codes for CASTPQGSSQPQHF.

The chain recombines TRBV2 with TRBJ1-4, with 7 bases that match TRBD1. With V trimmed by 6 bases and J by 3 bases, 7 bases remained unmatched. The CDR3 is 15 amino acids. Germline V gives CDR1 SNHLY, CDR2 FYNNEI. CDR3 loop: CASRRQGEANEKLFF. CDR3 nucleotide sequence: TGTGCCAGCAGAAGACAGGGAGAAGCTAATGAAAAACTGTTTTTT.

This clone was seen more than once but under ten times. The chain recombines TRBV3-1 (or the pseudogene TRBV3-2) with TRBJ1-4, with a tentative D call TRBD1 (6 bases). Trimming cost V 1 base and J 7 bases, with 22 bases left between them. In germline, CDR1 is LGHDT, CDR2 YNNKEL (reference sequence). CDR3 length equals 18 residues. CDR3 in amino acids: CASSQGIFFKQGGEKLFF. The CDR3 coding sequence is TGTGCCAGCAGCCAAGGGATCTTCTTCAAACAAGGGGGTGAAAAACTGTTTTTT.

The chain combines TRBV7-2 with TRBJ1-2, with D perhaps TRBD1 (5 bases). V was pared by 1 base and J by 9 bases, with 12 bases between. The length of the CDR3 is 13 residues. Germline V gene lookup returns CDR1 SGHTA and CDR2 FQGNSA. As DNA, the CDR3 is TGTGCCAGCAGCTTAGATATTCAGGGAAGCTACACCTTC. Encoded protein: CASSLDIQGSYTF. Drawing the rest from reference TRBV7-2 and TRBJ1-2, the complete variable domain is GAGVSQSPSNKVTEKGKDVELRCDPISGHTALYWYRQSLGQGLEFLIYFQGNSAPDKSGLPSDRFSAERTGGSVSTLTIQRTQQEDSAVYLCASSLDIQGSYTFGSGTRLTVV.

Remarks on this clone: The same CDR3 can be traced to other DNA sequences in this sample. CDR3 coding DNA: TGCGCCAGCAGCTTCGGAGGGCGCACCGGGGAGCTGTTTTTT. This translates into CASSFGGRTGELFF. V usage is TRBV5-1 and J usage is TRBJ2-2; D is possibly TRBD2 (6 bases). CDR3 length equals 14 residues. V lost 2 bases and J 4 bases, leaving 9 bases between the germline ends. Germline loops: CDR1 SGHRS, CDR2 YFSETQ.

On this clone itself: Relative to the germline gene, one junction end is altered; a read error may explain this. Other DNA sequences in the sample encode the same CDR3. The CDR3 region is CASSQVFLAGGQYEQYF. The CDR3 coding sequence is TGCGCCAGCAGCCAAGTGTTTCTAGCGGGGGGACAATACGAGCAGTATTTC. The V call is TRBV4-1, the J call TRBJ2-7, with 11 bases lining up with TRBD2. From germline, CDR1 is MGHRA and CDR2 YSYEKL. The CDR3 has 17 residues.

The CDR3 coding sequence is TGTGCCAGCTCAGCGAGACAGGCCGAAAACACCGGGGAGCTGTTTTTT. It specifies CASSARQAENTGELFF. This chain connects TRBV18 to TRBJ2-2, with a possible D match to TRBD1 (6 bases). The germline V gene encodes CDR1 KGHSH and CDR2 LQKENI. CDR3 length equals 16 residues. The germline V and J ends were trimmed by 5 bases and 2 bases, with 15 bases remaining between them.

This sequence joins TRBV21-1 and TRBJ2-7; TRBD2 is taken as the D call from the table, unchecked against the DNA. TRBV21-1 is labeled a pseudogene. This CDR3 is 14 amino acids long. CDR3 sequence reads: CASSKCAGLYEQYF. Here the CDR3 DNA reads TGTGCCAGCAGCAAATGTGCGGGGTTGTACGAGCAGTACTTC.

The rearrangement uses TRBV23-1 and TRBJ1-5, with D possibly matching TRBD1 (6 bases). TRBV23-1 is flagged as an ORF with uncertain function. The CDR3 runs 13 residues. Trimming removed 9 bases at V and 4 bases at J, with 13 bases between. The CDR3 DNA sequence: TGCGCCAGAAAAGGGGGTGGGAATCAGCCCCAGCATTTT. As protein: CARKGGGNQPQHF.

The chain links TRBV6-5 to TRBJ2-1; 13 nucleotides agree with TRBD2. The V and J ends lost 10 bases and 4 bases, in that order; junction bases with no gene match: 7. CDR1 is MNHEY and CDR2 is SVGAGI in the germline V gene. The length of the CDR3 is 15 residues. CDR3 bases: TGTGCCACCCGACTAGCGGGGGGCGTGTACAATGAGCAGTTCTTC. As protein: CATRLAGGVYNEQFF.

The V and J genes are TRBV5-1 and TRBJ2-7; 10 nucleotides align to TRBD1. Germline trimming cut 4 bases from V and 4 bases from J; bases unmatched to any gene: 5. This CDR3 has 14 amino acids. CDR1 and CDR2 from the germline V gene are SGHRS and YFSETQ. In nucleotides, the CDR3 is TGCGCCAGCAGCGCACAGGACAGGGGGTACGAGCAGTACTTC. As protein: CASSAQDRGYEQYF. Based on the CDR3 plus reference TRBV5-1 and TRBJ2-7, the full variable domain is KAGVTQTPRYLIKTRGQQVTLSCSPISGHRSVSWYQQTPGQGLQFLFEYFSETQRNKGNFPGRFSGRQFSNSRSEMNVSTLELGDSALYLCASSAQDRGYEQYFGPGTRLTVT.

The chain has TRBV27 and TRBJ1-2; D is unclear. This CDR3 region has 11 residues. Germline assignment: CDR1 MNHEY and CDR2 SMNVEV (reference sequence). Trimming took off 10 bases at V and 8 bases at J, with 14 bases between the two ends. The CDR3 bases are TGTGCCACCTCATCGGGTAAGGGCTACACCTTC. This gives the protein CATSSGKGYTF.

This sequence joins TRBV2 and TRBJ2-7; 11 bases fit TRBD1. The CDR3 is 15 amino acids. V dropped 6 bases and J dropped 2; count of bases not matched to a gene: 6. Germline loops: CDR1 SNHLY, CDR2 FYNNEI. In DNA, the CDR3 is TGTGCCAGCAGACGGACAGGGGGCCAGACCTACGAGCAGTACTTC. Translated, it gives CASRRTGGQTYEQYF.

This CDR3 is CASSSPNKEQFF. The CDR3 region has the DNA TGTGCCAGCAGTTCCCCTAATAAAGAGCAGTTCTTC. The rearrangement joins TRBV7-9 to TRBJ2-1; D is unresolved. The CDR3 runs 12 residues. In germline, CDR1 is SEHNR, CDR2 FQNEAQ (reference sequence). V lost 6 bases and J 10 bases, leaving 13 bases between the germline ends. The whole variable domain, remainder taken from reference TRBV7-9 and TRBJ2-1, is DTGVSQNPRHKITKRGQNVTFRCDPISEHNRLYWYRQTLGQGPEFLTYFQNEAQLEKSRLLSDRFSAERPKGSFSTLEIQRTEQGDSAMYLCASSSPNKEQFFGPGTRLTVL.

The gene calls are TRBV5-1 and TRBJ2-2; tentative D call: TRBD1 (6 bases). V lost 4 bases to trimming and J lost 0 bases, with 10 bases between them. Germline lookup yields CDR1 SGHRS and CDR2 YFSETQ. The CDR3 contains 15 residues. This CDR3 is CASSPGTTNTGELFF. DNA of the CDR3: TGCGCCAGCAGCCCCGGGACAACGAACACCGGGGAGCTGTTTTTT.

This chain links TRBV30 with TRBJ2-7; D is unresolved. The germline CDR1 and CDR2 sequences are GTSNPN and SVGIG (reference sequence). There are 12 residues in the CDR3. The germline V and J ends were trimmed by 2 bases and 6 bases, with 11 bases remaining between them. The CDR3 region has the DNA TGTGCCTGGAGTCAAGGAGCCTCCGAGCAGTACTTC. It translates to CAWSQGASEQYF.

This chain connects TRBV6-5 to TRBJ2-3; D possibly corresponds to TRBD2 (5 bases). Germline CDR1 and CDR2: MNHEY and SVGAGI. The CDR3 runs 15 residues. The ends were cut back, 5 bases at V and 0 bases at J, with 12 bases in the middle. The CDR3 DNA reads TGTGCCAGCAGTCTCCGAGGGCAGAGCACAGATACGCAGTATTTT. Protein: CASSLRGQSTDTQYF.

This chain uses TRBV21-1 with TRBJ2-7; the table calls TRBD1, which could not be checked here. TRBV21-1 is a known pseudogene. The CDR3 spans 15 residues. Here the CDR3 reads CASSKRFGTSYEQYF. The CDR3 DNA sequence: TGTGCCAGCAGCAAAAGGTTTGGGACATCCTACGAGCAGTACTTC.

The chain couples TRBV27 to TRBJ2-7, with D perhaps TRBD2 (5 bases). This CDR3 has 16 amino acids. Per the germline V gene, CDR1 is MNHEY and CDR2 is SMNVEV (reference sequence). V lost 7 bases and J lost 2, with 21 bases in between. DNA of the CDR3: TGTGCCAGCACCACCTCCCGCGGGCAGGACCCCTACGAGCAGTACTTC. Translated, it gives CASTTSRGQDPYEQYF.